These 31 T cell receptor beta chains originate from one sample sequenced in a study of beta chain features in type 1 diabetes. Investigators reverse transcribed all isolated RNA, so they sequenced expressed TCRB transcripts. The method was immunoSEQ multiplex PCR; TCRdb's version includes in-frame clones alone and lacks a portion of them. The table lists more than 150,000 clones, approximately 9% of them singletons. The source material was central memory CD4+ T cells from blood. The receptor set was obtained from a woman aged 18-29 years in good health.

This clone was counted between two and nine times. This rearrangement joins TRBV2 to TRBJ2-1, with TRBD2 matching over 12 bases. This CDR3 contains 16 residues. The germline V gene has CDR1 SNHLY and CDR2 FYNNEI. Trimming took 6 bases from V and 4 from J; bases not matched to a gene: 7. The CDR3 protein is CASRMLAGGSYNEQFF. Written as DNA, the CDR3 is TGTGCCAGCAGGATGCTAGCGGGGGGGAGTTACAATGAGCAGTTCTTC.

The V and J genes are TRBV7-2 and TRBJ2-1, with D tentatively TRBD2 (7 bases). Deletions cut 1 base from V and 2 bases from J, with 12 bases between. The CDR3 is made up of 16 amino acids. Germline V gene data show CDR1 as SGHTA and CDR2 as FQGNSA. The CDR3 here is CASSLVRGGAYNEQFF. Written as DNA, the CDR3 is TGTGCCAGCAGCTTAGTGAGGGGGGGGGCCTACAATGAGCAGTTCTTC.

V gene TRBV9 combines with J gene TRBJ2-2; D ambiguous. Trimming stripped 1 base from V and 7 bases from J, with 5 bases between. The CDR3 runs 12 residues. The germline V gene encodes CDR1 SGDLS and CDR2 YYNGEE. The CDR3 nucleotides are TGTGCCAGCAGCGTATACAGCGGGGAGCTGTTTTTT. Its translation: CASSVYSGELFF.

This clone was seen a handful of times. CDR3 bases: TGCGCCAGCAGCACACAAACAGGGGCGAGCTCCTACAATGAGCAGTTCTTC. It encodes CASSTQTGASSYNEQFF. The gene calls are TRBV4-3 and TRBJ2-1; 7 nucleotides match TRBD1. The CDR3 sequence is 17 residues long. Germline values: CDR1 LGHNA, CDR2 YSLEER. The ends lost 5 bases at V and 0 bases at J; junction bases unmatched: 10.

The gene calls are TRBV5-1 and TRBJ2-1, with TRBD1 matching over 9 bases. V shed 4 bases, J shed 7 bases, and the junction held 12 bases outside the gene matches. This CDR3 spans 16 amino acids. Germline V gives CDR1 SGHRS, CDR2 YFSETQ. CDR3 sequence reads: CASSRAGTGPGNEQFF. The DNA for the CDR3 is TGCGCCAGCAGCAGGGCCGGGACAGGGCCCGGGAATGAGCAGTTCTTC.

V gene TRBV23-1 combines with J gene TRBJ1-2, with a tentative D call TRBD1 (6 bases). TRBV23-1 is designated an ORF whose function remains uncertain. The V gene lost 4 bases and the J gene lost 3 bases, with 15 bases spanning the gap. CDR3 size: 15 residues. The CDR3 DNA sequence: TGCGCCAGCAGTCCTCAGGGGCGATGGGACTATGGCTACACCTTC. This gives the protein CASSPQGRWDYGYTF.

V and J are TRBV5-1 and TRBJ2-7; maybe TRBD1 (6 bases). The germline V gene encodes CDR1 SGHRS and CDR2 YFSETQ. The CDR3 covers 15 residues. Trimming removed 4 bases at V and 5 bases at J, with 19 bases between. DNA of the CDR3: TGCGCCAGCAGCCCCGGACAGACCTCTACAGACGAGCAGTACTTC. As protein: CASSPGQTSTDEQYF.

The rearrangement uses TRBV6-5 and TRBJ2-1; 12 bases are a match to TRBD2. Per the germline V gene, CDR1 is MNHEY and CDR2 is SVGAGI. Trimming took 2 bases from V and 6 from J; bases not matched to a gene: 5. The CDR3 spans 16 residues. CDR3 region: CASSYVVTSGSNEQFF. As DNA, the CDR3 is TGTGCCAGCAGTTACGTCGTGACTAGCGGGAGCAATGAGCAGTTCTTC.

This clone was found a few times. The J gene is TRBJ2-1, the V gene TRBV4-1, with D perhaps matching TRBD1 (6 bases). The CDR3 runs to 14 residues. CDR1 and CDR2 (germline): MGHRA, YSYEKL. V was pared by 3 bases and J by 4 bases, with 10 bases between. CDR3 sequence (DNA): TGCGCCAGCAGCCAGAGGACAGTTTACAATGAGCAGTTCTTC. Translation gives CASSQRTVYNEQFF.

The sample holds a few counts of this clone. CDR3 in amino acids: CASSLLTLAGRLDTQYF. CDR3 DNA sequence: TGTGCCAGCTCACTCTTAACACTAGCGGGACGGCTAGATACGCAGTATTTT. The chain employs TRBV18 and TRBJ2-3, with 10 bases that match TRBD2. Per the germline V gene, CDR1 is KGHSH and CDR2 is LQKENI. J was trimmed by 5 bases and V by 4 bases; bases with no gene match: 12. The CDR3 contains 17 residues.

The rearrangement links TRBV7-2 to TRBJ2-5, with TRBD2 identical over 13 bases. The V and J ends lost 5 bases and 2 bases, in that order; junction bases with no gene match: 5. The CDR3 sequence is 16 residues long. Germline values: CDR1 SGHTA, CDR2 FQGNSA. This CDR3 reads CASSLGLAGEQETQYF. The CDR3 bases are TGTGCCAGCAGCCTCGGACTAGCGGGGGAGCAAGAGACCCAGTACTTC.

This clone was picked up a small number of times. This chain connects TRBV14 to TRBJ2-1; D uncertain. Trimming left V 6 bases short and J 8 bases short, with 14 bases between. Germline values: CDR1 SGHDN, CDR2 FVKESK. This CDR3 contains 13 residues. Here the CDR3 DNA reads TGTGCCAGCAGACGAAAACCAAGAGATGAGCAGTTCTTC. This encodes CASRRKPRDEQFF.

In its sample, this clone was seen many times. In DNA, the CDR3 is TGCGCCTGTAAAAATTGCTACAATGAGCAGTTCTTC. Amino acids: CACKNCYNEQFF. This chain links TRBV4-1 with TRBJ2-1; D uncertain. The CDR3 runs to 12 residues. Per the germline V gene, CDR1 is MGHRA and CDR2 is YSYEKL. The V end was cut by 11 bases, the J end by 3 bases, with 11 bases between.

This clone has just a few counts. The chain is built from TRBV7-2 and TRBJ1-1; D call uncertain. This CDR3 comprises 13 residues. Germline CDR1 SGHTA, CDR2 FQGNSA. The germline V and J ends were trimmed by 5 bases and 3 bases, with 10 bases remaining between them. The CDR3 DNA is TGTGCCAGCAGCCCGCAGATGGACACTGAAGCTTTCTTT. This codes for CASSPQMDTEAFF.

This clone showed up just once. This chain connects TRBV7-8 to TRBJ1-5, with 9 bases aligning to TRBD1. CDR1 SGHVS and CDR2 FQNEAQ come from the germline V gene. The CDR3 totals 16 residues. With V trimmed by 10 bases and J by 2 bases, 12 bases remained unmatched. DNA for the CDR3: TGTGCCACTACGGTCGGTAGGGACAGGGGCAATCAGCCCCAGCATTTT. Its translation is CATTVGRDRGNQPQHF.

This clone has only a few counts. The chain recombines TRBV7-6 with TRBJ2-7, with TRBD2 matching over 12 bases. Germline assignment: CDR1 SGHVS and CDR2 FNYEAQ. This CDR3 is built from 18 residues. V gave up 4 bases and J gave up 2 bases; unmatched junction bases: 12. The CDR3 is CASSSRTTTSGGTYEQYF. CDR3 bases: TGTGCCAGCAGCTCCAGAACAACGACTAGCGGGGGTACCTACGAGCAGTACTTC.

The V gene is TRBV4-1, the J gene TRBJ1-1, with D perhaps matching TRBD1 (5 bases). Between the trimmed V and J ends, which lost 3 bases and 5 bases, there was a span of 13 bases. Germline V gene lookup returns CDR1 MGHRA and CDR2 YSYEKL. This CDR3 has 14 amino acids. The DNA for the CDR3 is TGCGCCAGCAGCCATGACAGCCGGGGGACTGAAGCTTTCTTT. It yields the protein CASSHDSRGTEAFF.

J is TRBJ2-6 and V is TRBV2; 7 bases fit TRBD2. The germline CDR1 and CDR2 sequences are SNHLY and FYNNEI. The V segment lost 4 bases and the J segment 0 bases; nucleotides outside the gene matches: 3. This CDR3 spans 16 amino acids. The CDR3 protein is CASSGGLSSGANVLTF. The CDR3, as DNA: TGTGCCAGCAGTGGGGGACTAAGCTCTGGGGCCAACGTCCTGACTTTC.

The chain carries TRBV7-8 and TRBJ2-2; 9 bases fit TRBD1. Trimming took 5 bases from V and 6 from J; bases not matched to a gene: 7. The CDR3 has 15 residues. Germline CDR1 and CDR2: SGHVS and FQNEAQ. Here the CDR3 reads CASSIQGANAGELFF. In DNA, the CDR3 is TGTGCCAGCAGCATACAGGGGGCAAATGCCGGGGAGCTGTTTTTT. Drawing the rest from reference TRBV7-8 and TRBJ2-2, the complete variable domain is GAGVSQSPRYKVAKRGQDVALRCDPISGHVSLFWYQQALGQGPEFLTYFQNEAQLDKSGLPSDRFFAERPEGSVSTLKIQRTQQEDSAVYLCASSIQGANAGELFFGEGSRLTVL.

This clone occurred a few times. This chain links TRBV5-1 with TRBJ2-1; 10 nucleotides line up with TRBD2. CDR1 is SGHRS and CDR2 is YFSETQ in the germline V gene. The CDR3 is 14 amino acids. The ends lost 0 bases at V and 8 bases at J; junction bases unmatched: 2. The CDR3 spells CASSLASGSDEQFF. The CDR3 nucleotides read TGCGCCAGCAGCTTGGCTAGCGGGAGCGATGAGCAGTTCTTC.

This clone was picked up a small number of times. The chain is built from TRBV5-1 and TRBJ1-1; D may be TRBD1 (6 bases). The germline CDR1 and CDR2 sequences are SGHRS and YFSETQ. The CDR3 has 15 residues. Trimming took off 4 bases at V and 8 bases at J, with 21 bases between the two ends. The CDR3 DNA reads as TGCGCCAGCAGCCTGAACGGACAGACCGCGGCCGAAGCTTTCTTT. Translation gives CASSLNGQTAAEAFF.

This chain connects TRBV7-8 to TRBJ1-1, with 8 positions matching TRBD1. This CDR3 comprises 15 residues. Per germline, CDR1 SGHVS and CDR2 FQNEAQ. Trimming cost V 1 base and J 1 base; bases outside gene matches: 2. Here the CDR3 reads CASSLVTGGNTEAFF. CDR3 DNA sequence: TGTGCCAGCAGCTTAGTAACAGGGGGGAACACTGAAGCTTTCTTT.

The V gene is TRBV9, the J gene TRBJ2-3; 7 bases line up with TRBD2. Germline assignment: CDR1 SGDLS and CDR2 YYNGEE. This CDR3 has 16 amino acids. Trimming took 0 bases from V and 6 from J; bases not matched to a gene: 10. CDR3 protein: CASSVANGLEGDTQYF. In DNA, the CDR3 is TGTGCCAGCAGCGTAGCTAACGGACTAGAGGGGGATACGCAGTATTTT.

Here the CDR3 DNA reads TGTGCCAGCAGTTTGGATCACCGAGGGAACACTGAAGCTTTCTTT. Residues: CASSLDHRGNTEAFF. The J gene is TRBJ1-1, the V gene TRBV27; no definite D call. The germline V gene encodes CDR1 MNHEY and CDR2 SMNVEV (reference sequence). The V end lost 3 bases, the J end lost 1 base, and 12 bases lay between the germline ends. The length of the CDR3 is 15 residues.

This clone has only a few counts. The genes are TRBV7-6 and TRBJ2-5; a possible D gene is TRBD1 (5 bases). CDR1 and CDR2 (germline): SGHVS, FNYEAQ. The ends were cut back, 3 bases at V and 5 bases at J, with 13 bases in the middle. The CDR3 covers 14 residues. This CDR3 reads CASSFSQGWETQYF. For the CDR3, the DNA is TGTGCCAGCAGCTTTTCTCAGGGATGGGAGACCCAGTACTTC.

Only a few counts were recorded for this clone. V and J are TRBV6-5 and TRBJ1-1; 7 bases are a match to TRBD1. The CDR3 totals 14 residues. The V segment lost 7 bases and the J segment 1 base; nucleotides outside the gene matches: 6. Germline values: CDR1 MNHEY, CDR2 SVGAGI. The CDR3 reads CASTTGQSNTEAFF. The DNA of the CDR3 is TGTGCCAGCACTACGGGACAGTCGAACACTGAAGCTTTCTTT.

This sequence joins TRBV25-1 and TRBJ1-3, with D perhaps matching TRBD1 (5 bases). The CDR3 sequence is 14 residues long. Per germline, CDR1 MGHDK and CDR2 SYGVNS. The ends were cut back, 6 bases at V and 2 bases at J, with 11 bases in the middle. CDR3 DNA sequence: TGTGCCAGCAGCGATGACAGAACTGGAAACACCATATATTTT. Translating it yields CASSDDRTGNTIYF.

In this sample, this clone turned up many times. This CDR3 is CASSQEISGLPFF. For the CDR3, the DNA is TGTGCCAGCAGCCAAGAAATTTCGGGTTTGCCTTTCTTT. The V and J genes are TRBV4-2 and TRBJ1-1; D is uncertain. V was trimmed by 0 bases and J by 12 bases, leaving 14 bases between them. Germline lookup yields CDR1 LGHNA and CDR2 YNFKEQ. The CDR3 totals 13 residues.

To note about this clone: This sequence may be a read error, since a much larger clone differs from it by one base. The chain joins TRBV4-2 to TRBJ1-2, with D perhaps TRBD1 (5 bases). V was shortened by 4 bases and J by 0 bases, with 9 bases between the two germline ends. From germline, CDR1 is LGHNA and CDR2 YNFKEQ. The CDR3 loop spans 14 amino acids. The CDR3 sequence: CASSRQRANYGYTF. CDR3 sequence (DNA): TGTGCCAGCAGCCGACAGAGAGCTAACTATGGCTACACCTTC.

There are a few counts of this clone. The chain uses TRBV5-1 and TRBJ2-6; D is undetermined. V dropped 2 bases and J dropped 1 base, with 4 bases sitting between them. CDR3 length: 14 residues. Germline V gene sequence: CDR1 SGHRS, CDR2 YFSETQ. The CDR3 loop is CASSFKSGANVLTF. The CDR3 DNA follows: TGCGCCAGCAGCTTCAAATCTGGGGCCAACGTCCTGACTTTC.

On this clone: Distinct nucleotide sequences in the sample also encode this CDR3. The rearrangement joins TRBV2 to TRBJ1-1; unclear D gene. This CDR3 contains 13 residues. V gave up 4 bases and J gave up 4 bases, with 10 bases separating them. Germline-derived CDR1 and CDR2 are SNHLY and FYNNEI. Written as DNA, the CDR3 is TGTGCCAGCAGTGCCGGGGAGGGCACTGAAGCTTTCTTT. Translation: CASSAGEGTEAFF.